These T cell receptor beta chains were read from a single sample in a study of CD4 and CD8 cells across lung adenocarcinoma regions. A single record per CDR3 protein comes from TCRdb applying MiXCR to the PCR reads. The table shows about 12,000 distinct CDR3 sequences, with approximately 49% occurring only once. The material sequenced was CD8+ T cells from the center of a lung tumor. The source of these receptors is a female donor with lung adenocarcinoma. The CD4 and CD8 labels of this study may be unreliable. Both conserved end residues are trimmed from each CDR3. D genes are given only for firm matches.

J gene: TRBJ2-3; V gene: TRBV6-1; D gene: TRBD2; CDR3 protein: ASSDSGGAKDMQY
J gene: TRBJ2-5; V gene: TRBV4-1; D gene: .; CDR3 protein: ASSQDHPSFGTQY
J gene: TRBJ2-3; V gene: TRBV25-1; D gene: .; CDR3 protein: ASSGAGGYKDTQY
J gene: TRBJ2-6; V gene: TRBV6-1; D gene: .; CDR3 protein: ASSKSSAGANVLT
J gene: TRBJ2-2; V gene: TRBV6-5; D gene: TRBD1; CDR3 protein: ASSYPLGQGQTGELF
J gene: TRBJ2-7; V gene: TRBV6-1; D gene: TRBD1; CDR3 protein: ASSALGQASYEQY
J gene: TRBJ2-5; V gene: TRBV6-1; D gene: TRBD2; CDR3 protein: ASSRSANPGLGVQETQY
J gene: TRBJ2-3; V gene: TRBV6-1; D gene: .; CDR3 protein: AGAGPRVTNTQY
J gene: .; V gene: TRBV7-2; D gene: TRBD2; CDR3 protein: ASSLDPFGGLSYEQY
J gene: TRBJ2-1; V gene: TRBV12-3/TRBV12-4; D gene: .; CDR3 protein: ASGSRDNEQF
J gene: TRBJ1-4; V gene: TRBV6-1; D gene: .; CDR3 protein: ASKPGFTLEKLF
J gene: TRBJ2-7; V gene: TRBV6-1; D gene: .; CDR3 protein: ASSGQSFEQY
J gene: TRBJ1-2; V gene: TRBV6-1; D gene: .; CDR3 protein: ASSEDPGMYKGSEYGYT
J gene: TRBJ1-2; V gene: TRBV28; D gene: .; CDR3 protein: ASSLSNYGYT
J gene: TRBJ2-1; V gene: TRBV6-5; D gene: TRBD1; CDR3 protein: ASRNSGTVNEQF
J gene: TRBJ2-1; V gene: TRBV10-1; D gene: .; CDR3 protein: ASSVGVHNEQF
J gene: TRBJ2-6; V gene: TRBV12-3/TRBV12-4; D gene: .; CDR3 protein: ASSLGDINVLT
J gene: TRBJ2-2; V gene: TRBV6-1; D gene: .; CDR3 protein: ASSEGLQDGVGTGALF
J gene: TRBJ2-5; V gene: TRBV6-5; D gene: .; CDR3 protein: ASSYLGQETQY
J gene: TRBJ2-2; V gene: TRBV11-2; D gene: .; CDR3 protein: ASSLGWSPNTGELF
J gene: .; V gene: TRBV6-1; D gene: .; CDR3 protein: ASSEAPVVLPRREQY
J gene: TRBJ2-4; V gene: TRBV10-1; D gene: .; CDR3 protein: ASSEMRSGGFQY
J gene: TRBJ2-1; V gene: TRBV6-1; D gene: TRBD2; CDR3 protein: ASLAPGGAYNEQF
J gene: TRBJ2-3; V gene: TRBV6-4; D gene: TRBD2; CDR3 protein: ASSDSTSGGQDTQY
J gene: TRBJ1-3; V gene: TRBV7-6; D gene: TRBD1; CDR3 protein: ASSSPQGVGNTIY
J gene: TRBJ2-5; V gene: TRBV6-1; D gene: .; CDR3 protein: ASSDGRDQGTQY
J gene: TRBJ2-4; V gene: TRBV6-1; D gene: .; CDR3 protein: ASSEGAGAKDTQY
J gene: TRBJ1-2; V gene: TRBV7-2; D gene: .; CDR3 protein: ASSPDSNYGYT
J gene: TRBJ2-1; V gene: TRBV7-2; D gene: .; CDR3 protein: ASSLGVGGLNEQF
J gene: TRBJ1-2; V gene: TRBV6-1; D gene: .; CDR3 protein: ASTPSPGTLEAGYT
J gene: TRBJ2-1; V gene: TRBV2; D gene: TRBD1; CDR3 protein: ASCGTGLAYNEQF
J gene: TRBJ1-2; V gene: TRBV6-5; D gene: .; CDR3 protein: ASSYRASSSRYGYT
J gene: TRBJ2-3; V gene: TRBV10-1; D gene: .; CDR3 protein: ASTDATDTQY
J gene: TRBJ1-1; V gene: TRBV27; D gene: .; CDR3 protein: ATLPRAVQIQGTEAF
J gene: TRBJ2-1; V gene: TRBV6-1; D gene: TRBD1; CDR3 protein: ASSERQGAGSF
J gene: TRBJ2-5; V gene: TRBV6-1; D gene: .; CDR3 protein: ASSEVRREETQY
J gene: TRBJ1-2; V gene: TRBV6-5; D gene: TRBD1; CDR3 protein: ASSYSRDSLSDGYT
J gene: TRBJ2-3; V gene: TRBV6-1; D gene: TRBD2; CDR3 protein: ASSGLAGGDQDTQY
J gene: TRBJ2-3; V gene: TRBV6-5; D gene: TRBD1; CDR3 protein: ASSSIIPTGMGTDTQY
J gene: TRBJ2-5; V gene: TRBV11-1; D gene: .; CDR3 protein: ASSLDRQETQY
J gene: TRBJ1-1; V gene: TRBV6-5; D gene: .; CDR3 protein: ASSPTQGRITEAF
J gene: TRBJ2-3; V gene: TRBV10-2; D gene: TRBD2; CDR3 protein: ASRPGLAGDTDTQY
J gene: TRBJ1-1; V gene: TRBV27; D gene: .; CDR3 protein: ASSLGPNTEAF
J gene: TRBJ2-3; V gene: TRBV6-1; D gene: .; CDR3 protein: AGSLAGDTGAQY
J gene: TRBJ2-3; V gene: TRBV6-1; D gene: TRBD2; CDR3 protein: ASSPSGDPTTDTQY
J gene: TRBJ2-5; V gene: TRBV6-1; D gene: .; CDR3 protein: ASSEVSQETQY
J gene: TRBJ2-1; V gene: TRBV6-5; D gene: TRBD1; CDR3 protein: ASSYYETGANPYEQF
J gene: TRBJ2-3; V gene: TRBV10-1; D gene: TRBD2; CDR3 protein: ASSETLAGRTDTQY
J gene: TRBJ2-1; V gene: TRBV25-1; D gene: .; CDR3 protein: ASSSTEEWGNEQF
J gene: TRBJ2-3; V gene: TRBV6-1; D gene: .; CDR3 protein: ASSRGIGGLNTQY
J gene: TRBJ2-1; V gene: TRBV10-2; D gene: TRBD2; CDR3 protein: ASGLGSYNEQF
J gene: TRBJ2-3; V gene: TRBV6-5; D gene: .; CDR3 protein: ASSLGVGTDTQY
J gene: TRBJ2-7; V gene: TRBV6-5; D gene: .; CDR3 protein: ASSYASGASSYEQY
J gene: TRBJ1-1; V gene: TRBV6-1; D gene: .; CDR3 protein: ASSGDSRTEAF